This T cell receptor beta chain was profiled in a study of cytomegalovirus exposure and HLA in healthy donors. In this sample, this clone turned up a few times. A read error may account for a junction end that differs from germline. This PCR relied on a set of 60 Vbeta primers and 13 Jbeta primers. Clones were read by immunoSEQ multiplex PCR, and TCRdb kept only the in-frame ones, dropping some. The table has approximately 170,000 clones, about 75% seen once; the top ten hold roughly 7%. Germline CDR1 and CDR2: SSHAT and FNYEAQ (reference sequence). This CDR3 region has 14 residues. The rearrangement uses TRBV7-7 and TRBJ2-2; TRBD2 might be the D (6 bases). The sequencing sample was made of PBMCs. The clonotype originates from a male donor in good health and CMV-seropositive. CDR3 nucleotide sequence: TGTGCTAGCAGCCAGGGCGGGGCCGGCGGGGAGCTGTTTTTT. This codes for CASSQGGAGGELFF.